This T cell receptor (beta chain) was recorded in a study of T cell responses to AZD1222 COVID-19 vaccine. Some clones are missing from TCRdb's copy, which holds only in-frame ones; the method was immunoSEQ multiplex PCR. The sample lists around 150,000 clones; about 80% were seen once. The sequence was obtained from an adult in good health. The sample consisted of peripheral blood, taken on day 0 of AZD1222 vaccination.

The DNA for the CDR3 is TGTGCCAGCAGGCTAACTAGCGTCCCAGATACGCAGTATTTT. Translated, it gives CASRLTSVPDTQYF. This sequence joins TRBV28 and TRBJ2-3; 7 bases align to TRBD2. Germline loops: CDR1 MDHEN, CDR2 SYDVKM. CDR3 length equals 14 residues. The ends lost 6 bases at V and 4 bases at J; junction bases unmatched: 7.